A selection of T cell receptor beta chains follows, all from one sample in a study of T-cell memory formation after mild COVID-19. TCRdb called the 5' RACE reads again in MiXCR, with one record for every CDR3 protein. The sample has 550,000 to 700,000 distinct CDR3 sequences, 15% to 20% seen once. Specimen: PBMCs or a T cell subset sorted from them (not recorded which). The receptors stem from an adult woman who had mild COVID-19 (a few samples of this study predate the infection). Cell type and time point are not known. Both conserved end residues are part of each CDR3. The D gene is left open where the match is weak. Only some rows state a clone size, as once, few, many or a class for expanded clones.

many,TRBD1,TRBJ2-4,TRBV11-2,CASSFDRGLKNIQYF,TGTGCCAGCAGCTTCGACAGGGGACTCAAAAACATTCAGTACTTC
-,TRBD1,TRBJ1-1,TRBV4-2,CASSQATGPANLEAFF,TGTGCCAGCAGCCAAGCGACAGGGCCGGCGAACCTTGAAGCTTTCTTT
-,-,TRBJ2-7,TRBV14,CASSHGGMEYF,TGTGCCAGCAGCCATGGGGGGATGGAGTACTTC
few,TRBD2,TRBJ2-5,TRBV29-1,CSLAWGGETQYF,TGCAGCTTGGCCTGGGGGGGAGAGACCCAGTACTTC
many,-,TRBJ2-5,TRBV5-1,CASSLVRGASQETQYF,TGCGCCAGCAGCTTGGTAAGAGGGGCGAGTCAAGAGACCCAGTACTTC
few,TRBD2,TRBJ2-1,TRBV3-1,CASRPSGGAFVEQFF,TGTGCCAGCAGACCCAGCGGGGGGGCGTTTGTTGAGCAGTTCTTC
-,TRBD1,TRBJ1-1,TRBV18,CASSLGQGGSSAFF,TGTGCCAGCTCATTGGGACAGGGAGGATCGTCGGCTTTCTTT
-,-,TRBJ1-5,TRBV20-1,CSAMDRGASYSNQPQHF,TGCAGTGCTATGGACAGAGGGGCGTCTTATAGCAATCAGCCCCAGCATTTT
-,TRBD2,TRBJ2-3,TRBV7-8,CASSLFSGGTTDTQYF,TGTGCCAGCAGCTTGTTTAGCGGGGGGACCACAGATACGCAGTATTTT
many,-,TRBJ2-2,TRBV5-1,CASRPGTPNTGELFF,TGCGCCAGCAGACCCGGGACACCGAACACCGGGGAGCTGTTTTTT
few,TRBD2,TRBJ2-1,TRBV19,CASGKISGKSSNEQFF,TGTGCCAGTGGCAAGATTAGCGGGAAGAGTTCCAATGAGCAGTTCTTC
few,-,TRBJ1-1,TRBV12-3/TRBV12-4,CASSPDRIYTEAFF,TGTGCCAGCAGTCCCGACAGGATTTACACTGAAGCTTTCTTT
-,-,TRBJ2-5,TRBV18,CASSLSGSIQETQYF,TGTGCCAGCTCACTCTCCGGGAGTATCCAAGAGACCCAGTACTTC
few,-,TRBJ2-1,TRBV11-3,CASSLAGGNYNEQFF,TGTGCCAGCAGCTTAGCTGGCGGGAACTACAATGAGCAGTTCTTC
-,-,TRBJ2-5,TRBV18,CASSPPNSLETQYF,TGTGCCAGCTCACCACCAAACAGTCTAGAGACCCAGTACTTC
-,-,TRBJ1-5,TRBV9,CASSVANSNQPQHF,TGTGCCAGCAGCGTAGCTAATAGCAATCAGCCCCAGCATTTT
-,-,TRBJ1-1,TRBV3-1,CASSHPSSSLDTEAFF,TGTGCCAGCAGCCACCCTTCTAGCTCTTTGGACACTGAAGCTTTCTTT
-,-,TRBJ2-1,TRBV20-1,CSARGLRDLSSNEQFF,TGCAGTGCTAGAGGACTCCGGGACCTTTCTAGCAATGAGCAGTTCTTC
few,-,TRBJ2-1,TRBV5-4,CASSLGQGGWNEQFF,TGTGCCAGCAGCTTGGGCCAGGGAGGCTGGAATGAGCAGTTCTTC
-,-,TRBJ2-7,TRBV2,CASKEGMPVPYEQYF,TGTGCCAGCAAAGAGGGGATGCCGGTCCCCTACGAGCAGTACTTC
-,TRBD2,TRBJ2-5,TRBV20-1,CSAVGGAGETQYF,TGCAGTGCAGTCGGGGGGGCCGGGGAGACCCAGTACTTC
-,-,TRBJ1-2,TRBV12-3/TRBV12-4,CASSLDRFNYGYTF,TGTGCCAGCAGTTTAGATCGATTCAACTATGGCTACACCTTC
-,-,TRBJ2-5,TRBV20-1,CSARVVLAVETQYF,TGCAGTGCTAGAGTGGTGCTAGCAGTCGAGACCCAGTACTTC
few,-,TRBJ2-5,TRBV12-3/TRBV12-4,CASSFPGRRETQYF,TGTGCCAGCAGTTTTCCAGGGCGCCGAGAGACCCAGTACTTC
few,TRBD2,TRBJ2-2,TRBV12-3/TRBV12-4,CASSLPGLAGGRTGELFF,TGTGCCAGCAGTTTACCCGGACTAGCGGGGGGACGGACCGGGGAGCTGTTTTTT
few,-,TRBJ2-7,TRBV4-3,CASSPRRGPTYEQYF,TGCGCCAGCAGCCCCCGACGGGGCCCCACCTACGAGCAGTACTTC
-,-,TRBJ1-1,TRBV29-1,CSVVGRQVSTEAFF,TGCAGCGTTGTGGGTAGACAGGTTAGCACTGAAGCTTTCTTT
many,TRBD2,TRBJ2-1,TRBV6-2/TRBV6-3,CASSKGLGGDEQFF,TGTGCCAGCAGTAAGGGACTAGGTGGGGATGAGCAGTTCTTC
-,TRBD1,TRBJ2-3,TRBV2,CASSPVTGGWTDTQYF,TGTGCCAGCAGCCCGGTGACAGGGGGATGGACAGATACGCAGTATTTT